These 22 T cell receptor beta chains originate from one sample sequenced in a study of blood T cell repertoires in COVID-19. Produced via immunoSEQ multiplex PCR; TCRdb's table is partial and in-frame only. This sample has about 75,000 clones, with 79% found just once. The sequenced sample was peripheral blood. Receptors were obtained from a woman of 80 years or more with active or convalescent COVID-19.

This chain connects TRBV5-4 to TRBJ2-6; 7 bases align to TRBD2. The CDR3 extends over 16 amino acids. Germline V gene lookup returns CDR1 SGHNT and CDR2 YYREEE (reference sequence). Trimming removed 4 bases from V and 0 bases from J; junction bases left unmatched: 4. CDR3 bases: TGTGCCAGCAGCCGGGGGAGGGACTCTGGGGCCAACGTCCTGACTTTC. This codes for CASSRGRDSGANVLTF.

The chain carries TRBV19 and TRBJ1-4; D uncertain. V gave up 5 bases and J gave up 0 bases, with 10 bases separating them. The CDR3 spans 15 residues. Germline-derived CDR1 and CDR2 are LNHDA and SQIVND (reference sequence). The CDR3 protein is CASSERFATNEKLFF. DNA for the CDR3: TGTGCCAGTAGTGAGAGATTTGCAACTAATGAAAAACTGTTTTTT.

The chain couples TRBV20-1 to TRBJ2-1; TRBD2 matches 8 bases. Germline V gene data show CDR1 as DFQATT and CDR2 as SNEGSKA (reference sequence). CDR3 length: 16 amino acids. Losses at the gene ends were 3 bases for V and 0 bases for J; bases not matched to a gene: 7. The CDR3 DNA reads as TGCAGTGCTAGTGACGGGGGGGCCGCCTCCTACAATGAGCAGTTCTTC. Translation: CSASDGGAASYNEQFF.

This clone was detected a few times. The chain uses TRBV12-5 and TRBJ1-1; 7 nucleotides align to TRBD1. This CDR3 is 16 amino acids long. Per germline, CDR1 LGHNT and CDR2 FRNRAP. Germline trimming cut 4 bases from V and 0 bases from J; bases unmatched to any gene: 8. The CDR3 region is CASGSRGLEMNTEAFF. The DNA for the CDR3 is TGTGCTAGTGGTTCGAGGGGGCTAGAGATGAACACTGAAGCTTTCTTT. Variable domain in full (rest from reference TRBV12-5 and TRBJ1-1): DARVTQTPRHKVTEMGQEVTMRCQPILGHNTVFWYRQTMMQGLELLAYFRNRAPLDDSGMPKDRFSAEMPDATLATLKIQPSEPRDSAVYFCASGSRGLEMNTEAFFGQGTRLTVV.

This clone was observed once. V and J are TRBV4-1 and TRBJ2-3; TRBD1 matches at 7 bases. The V gene's germline CDR1 is MGHRA and CDR2 YSYEKL. V was clipped by 5 bases and J by 0 bases; unmatched bases: 8. The CDR3 is 16 residues long. The CDR3 protein is CASSYFTGVSTDTQYF. DNA of the CDR3: TGCGCCAGCAGCTATTTCACAGGGGTGAGCACAGATACGCAGTATTTT.

The V and J genes are TRBV7-2 and TRBJ2-1; a weak D match, TRBD1 (6 bases). This CDR3 contains 13 residues. The germline V and J ends were trimmed by 2 bases and 7 bases, with 9 bases remaining between them. Germline-derived CDR1 and CDR2 are SGHTA and FQGNSA. In DNA form, the CDR3 reads TGTGCCAGCAGCTTACACAGGGAGAATGAGCAGTTCTTC. This sequence encodes CASSLHRENEQFF.

This clone was seen a handful of times. V usage is TRBV5-1 and J usage is TRBJ2-7; a weak D match, TRBD1 (5 bases). CDR1 and CDR2 from the germline V gene are SGHRS and YFSETQ. The CDR3 is 16 residues long. Between the trimmed V and J ends, which lost 4 bases and 5 bases, there was a span of 22 bases. The CDR3 DNA sequence: TGCGCCAGCAGCCCGCCGACAGAACTTATAGGCAACGAGCAGTACTTC. Its translation is CASSPPTELIGNEQYF.

The rearrangement uses TRBV13 and TRBJ2-7; D possibly corresponds to TRBD1 (5 bases). This CDR3 spans 12 amino acids. The V gene's germline CDR1 is PRHDT and CDR2 FYEKMQ (reference sequence). Deletions cut 4 bases from V and 7 bases from J, with 11 bases between. CDR3 residues: CASSSRKGEQYF. The CDR3 DNA reads TGTGCCAGCAGCTCCCGAAAGGGGGAGCAGTACTTC.

The chain has TRBV2 and TRBJ1-2; the D gene is possibly TRBD1 (6 bases). V was shortened by 7 bases and J by 7 bases, with 16 bases between the two germline ends. CDR3 size: 13 residues. Germline lookup yields CDR1 SNHLY and CDR2 FYNNEI. CDR3 amino acids: CASTLRTAFGYTF. CDR3 DNA sequence: TGTGCCAGCACGTTGAGGACAGCGTTTGGCTACACCTTC.

The chain combines TRBV5-1 with TRBJ2-1; maybe TRBD2 (6 bases). The germline V gene has CDR1 SGHRS and CDR2 YFSETQ. The CDR3 runs to 12 residues. Trimming cost V 4 bases and J 7 bases, with 9 bases left between them. The CDR3 sequence is CASSRAGNEQFF. Written as DNA, the CDR3 is TGCGCCAGCAGCCGTGCGGGGAATGAGCAGTTCTTC. The whole variable domain, remainder taken from reference TRBV5-1 and TRBJ2-1, is KAGVTQTPRYLIKTRGQQVTLSCSPISGHRSVSWYQQTPGQGLQFLFEYFSETQRNKGNFPGRFSGRQFSNSRSEMNVSTLELGDSALYLCASSRAGNEQFFGPGTRLTVL.

The chain uses TRBV10-3 and TRBJ2-2, with TRBD2 identical over 9 bases. CDR3 length: 16 residues. Germline trimming cut 8 bases from V and 4 bases from J; bases unmatched to any gene: 11. CDR1 is ENHRY, CDR2 SYGVKD, per germline. CDR3 in amino acids: CAIRAGGLGSTGELFF. CDR3 bases: TGTGCCATCCGGGCGGGGGGGCTCGGTAGCACCGGGGAGCTGTTTTTT.

This clone was seen a handful of times. The chain couples TRBV19 to TRBJ1-4, with D possibly being TRBD1 (6 bases). V was clipped by 3 bases and J by 8 bases, with 16 bases between them. Germline V gene sequence: CDR1 LNHDA, CDR2 SQIVND (reference sequence). CDR3 length: 15 amino acids. The chain's CDR3 is CASSIFRDIGEKLFF. The DNA of the CDR3 is TGTGCCAGTAGTATTTTCCGGGACATTGGGGAAAAACTGTTTTTT.

This chain links TRBV11-2 with TRBJ1-4; D call uncertain. There are 14 residues in the CDR3. V was clipped by 5 bases and J by 6 bases, with 13 bases between them. Germline values: CDR1 SGHAT, CDR2 FQNNGV. CDR3: CASSRGKWDEKLFF. The CDR3 coding sequence is TGTGCCAGCAGCCGGGGTAAATGGGATGAAAAACTGTTTTTT.

The chain uses TRBV7-9 and TRBJ1-2; TRBD1 matches at 8 bases. The V segment lost 1 base and the J segment 8 bases; nucleotides outside the gene matches: 6. Germline V lookup: CDR1 SEHNR, CDR2 FQNEAQ (reference sequence). CDR3 length: 14 amino acids. The CDR3 here is CASSLDTGGIGYTF. CDR3 sequence (DNA): TGTGCCAGCAGCTTAGATACAGGGGGGATCGGCTACACCTTC.

The chain links TRBV7-3 to TRBJ2-5, with 11 bases that match TRBD2. This CDR3 contains 16 residues. CDR1 SGHTA and CDR2 FQGTGA come from the germline V gene. V trimming: 3 bases; J trimming: 5 bases; junction bases outside the gene matches: 8. The CDR3 sequence is CASSFSGRAVGETQYF. The DNA of the CDR3 is TGTGCCAGCAGCTTTAGCGGGAGGGCGGTTGGGGAGACCCAGTACTTC.

There are a few counts of this clone. The J gene is TRBJ2-7, the V gene TRBV18; 10 bases line up with TRBD1. The ends lost 6 bases at V and 7 bases at J; junction bases unmatched: 9. This CDR3 has 14 amino acids. Per the germline V gene, CDR1 is KGHSH and CDR2 is LQKENI. The DNA of the CDR3 is TGTGCCAGCTCTCTCGGGACAGGGGCGCAGGAGCAGTACTTC. Protein: CASSLGTGAQEQYF.

J is TRBJ1-5 and V is TRBV6-6; 8 positions agree with TRBD1. The J segment lost 0 bases and the V segment lost 5 bases, leaving 9 bases of the junction unmatched. Germline lookup yields CDR1 MNHNY and CDR2 SVGAGI (reference sequence). CDR3 length: 17 amino acids. The CDR3 region has the DNA TGTGCCAGCAGTAGATCAGGGACAGGTTATAGCAATCAGCCCCAGCATTTT. It codes for CASSRSGTGYSNQPQHF.

The chain joins TRBV19 to TRBJ1-1; a weak D match, TRBD1 (6 bases). The CDR3 runs to 15 residues. V shed 6 bases and J shed 1 base, with 15 bases lying between them. The germline V gene encodes CDR1 LNHDA and CDR2 SQIVND (reference sequence). CDR3 residues: CASSQRTGQNTEAFF. CDR3 nucleotide sequence: TGTGCCAGTAGCCAACGAACGGGACAGAACACTGAAGCTTTCTTT.

In its sample, this clone was seen once. The CDR3 nucleotides are TGTGCCAGCATTGGGGCGGGGGTCTTGCGAACCGCCTACAATGAGCAGTTCTTC. This codes for CASIGAGVLRTAYNEQFF. The V and J genes are TRBV27 and TRBJ2-1; 7 bases are a match to TRBD2. There are 18 residues in the CDR3. In germline, CDR1 is MNHEY, CDR2 SMNVEV (reference sequence). V gave up 7 bases and J gave up 2 bases; unmatched junction bases: 17.

V and J are TRBV18 and TRBJ2-3; TRBD1 might be the D (6 bases). Trimming took off 6 bases at V and 2 bases at J, with 9 bases between the two ends. The CDR3 loop spans 13 amino acids. From germline, CDR1 is KGHSH and CDR2 LQKENI. CDR3 coding DNA: TGTGCCAGCTCCGGACAGCACACAGATACGCAGTATTTT. Amino acid sequence: CASSGQHTDTQYF. Combining the CDR3 with reference TRBV18 and TRBJ2-3 gives the whole variable domain NAGVMQNPRHLVRRRGQEARLRCSPMKGHSHVYWYRQLPEEGLKFMVYLQKENIIDESGMPKERFSAEFPKEGPSILRIQQVVRGDSAAYFCASSGQHTDTQYFGPGTRLTVL.

CDR3 region: CASTQGPEGNQPQHF. The CDR3 nucleotides are TGTGCCAGCACCCAGGGACCGGAGGGAAATCAGCCCCAGCATTTT. The V gene is TRBV7-2, the J gene TRBJ1-5; maybe TRBD1 (5 bases). V lost 7 bases to trimming and J lost 4 bases, with 17 bases between them. From germline, CDR1 is SGHTA and CDR2 FQGNSA. The CDR3 length is 15 residues. Combining the CDR3 with reference TRBV7-2 and TRBJ1-5 gives the whole variable domain GAGVSQSPSNKVTEKGKDVELRCDPISGHTALYWYRQSLGQGLEFLIYFQGNSAPDKSGLPSDRFSAERTGGSVSTLTIQRTQQEDSAVYLCASTQGPEGNQPQHFGDGTRLSIL.

The CDR3 sequence is CASRLVGQASSYEQYF. The CDR3 DNA is TGTGCCAGCAGGCTAGTAGGACAGGCGAGCTCCTACGAGCAGTACTTC. The genes are TRBV11-2 and TRBJ2-7; 7 bases align to TRBD1. The CDR3 sequence is 16 residues long. V was clipped by 6 bases and J by 0 bases; unmatched bases: 11. Germline V gives CDR1 SGHAT, CDR2 FQNNGV.